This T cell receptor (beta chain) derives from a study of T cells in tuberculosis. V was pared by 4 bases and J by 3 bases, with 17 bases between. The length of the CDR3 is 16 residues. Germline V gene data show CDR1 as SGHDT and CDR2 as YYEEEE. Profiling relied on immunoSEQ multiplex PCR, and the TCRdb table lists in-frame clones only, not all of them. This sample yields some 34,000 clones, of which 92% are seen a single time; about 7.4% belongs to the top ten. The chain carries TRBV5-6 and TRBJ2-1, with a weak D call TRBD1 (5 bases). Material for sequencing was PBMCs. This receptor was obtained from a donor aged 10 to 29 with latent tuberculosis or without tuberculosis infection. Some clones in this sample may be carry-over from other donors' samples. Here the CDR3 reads CASSVAGRLVYNEQFF. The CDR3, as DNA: TGTGCCAGCAGCGTAGCAGGGCGGCTGGTCTACAATGAGCAGTTCTTC.